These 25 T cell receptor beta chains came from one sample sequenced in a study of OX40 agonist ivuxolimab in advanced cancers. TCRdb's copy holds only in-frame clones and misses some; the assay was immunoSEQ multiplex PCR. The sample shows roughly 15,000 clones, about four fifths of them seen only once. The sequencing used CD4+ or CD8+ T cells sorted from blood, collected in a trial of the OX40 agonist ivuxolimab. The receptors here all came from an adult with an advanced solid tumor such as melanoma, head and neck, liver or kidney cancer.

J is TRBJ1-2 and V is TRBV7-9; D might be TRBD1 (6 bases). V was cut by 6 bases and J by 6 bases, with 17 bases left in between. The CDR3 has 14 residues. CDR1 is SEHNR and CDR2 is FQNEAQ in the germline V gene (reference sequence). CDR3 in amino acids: CASSKTGPGDGYTF. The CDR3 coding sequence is TGTGCCAGCAGTAAGACAGGCCCAGGGGATGGCTACACCTTC.

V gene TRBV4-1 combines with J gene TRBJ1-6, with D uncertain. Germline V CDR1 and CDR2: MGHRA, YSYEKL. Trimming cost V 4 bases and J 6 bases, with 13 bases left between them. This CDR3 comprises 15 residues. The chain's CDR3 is CASSPHRGPNSPLHF. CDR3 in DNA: TGCGCCAGCAGCCCGCATAGAGGGCCTAATTCACCCCTCCACTTT.

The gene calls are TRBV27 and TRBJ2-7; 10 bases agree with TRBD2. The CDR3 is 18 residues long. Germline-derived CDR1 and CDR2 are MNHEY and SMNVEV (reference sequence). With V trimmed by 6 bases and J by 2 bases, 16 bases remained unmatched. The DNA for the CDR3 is TGTGCCAGCAGCCACCTAAGTAGCGGGAGGCCTCCCCCCTACGAGCAGTACTTC. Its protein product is CASSHLSSGRPPPYEQYF.

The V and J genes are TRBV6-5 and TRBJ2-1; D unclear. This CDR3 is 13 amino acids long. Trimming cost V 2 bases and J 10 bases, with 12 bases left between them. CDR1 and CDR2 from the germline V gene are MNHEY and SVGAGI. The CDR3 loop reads CASSYGMTREQFF. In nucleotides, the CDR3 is TGTGCCAGCAGTTACGGGATGACGAGAGAGCAGTTCTTC.

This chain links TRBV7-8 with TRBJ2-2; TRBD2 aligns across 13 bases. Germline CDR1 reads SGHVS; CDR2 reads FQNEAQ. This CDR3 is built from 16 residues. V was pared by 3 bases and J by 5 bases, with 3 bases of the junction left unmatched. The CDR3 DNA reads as TGTGCCAGCAGCTTCAGGACTAGCGGGAGTACCGGGGAGCTGTTTTTT. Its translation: CASSFRTSGSTGELFF.

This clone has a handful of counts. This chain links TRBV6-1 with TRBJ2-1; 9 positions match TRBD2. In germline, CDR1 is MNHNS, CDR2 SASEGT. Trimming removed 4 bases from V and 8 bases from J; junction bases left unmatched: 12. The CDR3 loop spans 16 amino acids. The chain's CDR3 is CASSVSGGRAWHEQFF. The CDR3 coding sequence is TGTGCCAGCAGTGTCTCTGGCGGGAGGGCCTGGCATGAGCAGTTCTTC.

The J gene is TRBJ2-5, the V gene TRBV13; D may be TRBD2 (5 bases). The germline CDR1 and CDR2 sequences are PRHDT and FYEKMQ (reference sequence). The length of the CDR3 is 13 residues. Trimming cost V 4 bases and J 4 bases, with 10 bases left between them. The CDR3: CASSSGSVETQYF. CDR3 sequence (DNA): TGTGCCAGCAGCTCGGGGTCAGTAGAGACCCAGTACTTC. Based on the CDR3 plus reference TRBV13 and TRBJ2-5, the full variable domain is AAGVIQSPRHLIKEKRETATLKCYPIPRHDTVYWYQQGPGQDPQFLISFYEKMQSDKGSIPDRFSAQQFSDYHSELNMSSLELGDSALYFCASSSGSVETQYFGPGTRLLVL.

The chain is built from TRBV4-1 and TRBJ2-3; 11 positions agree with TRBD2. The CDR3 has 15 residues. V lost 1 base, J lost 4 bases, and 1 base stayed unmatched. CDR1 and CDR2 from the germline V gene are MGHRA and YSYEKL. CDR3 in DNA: TGCGCCAGCAGCCAAGTACTAGCGGGGGCAGATACGCAGTATTTT. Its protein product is CASSQVLAGADTQYF.

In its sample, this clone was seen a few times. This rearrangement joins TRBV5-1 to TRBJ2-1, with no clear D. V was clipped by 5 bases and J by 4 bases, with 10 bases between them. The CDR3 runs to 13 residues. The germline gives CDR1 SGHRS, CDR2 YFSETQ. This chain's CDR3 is CASSFVGYNEQFF. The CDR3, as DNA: TGCGCCAGCAGTTTCGTGGGGTACAATGAGCAGTTCTTC. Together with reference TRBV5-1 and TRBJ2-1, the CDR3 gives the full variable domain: KAGVTQTPRYLIKTRGQQVTLSCSPISGHRSVSWYQQTPGQGLQFLFEYFSETQRNKGNFPGRFSGRQFSNSRSEMNVSTLELGDSALYLCASSFVGYNEQFFGPGTRLTVL.

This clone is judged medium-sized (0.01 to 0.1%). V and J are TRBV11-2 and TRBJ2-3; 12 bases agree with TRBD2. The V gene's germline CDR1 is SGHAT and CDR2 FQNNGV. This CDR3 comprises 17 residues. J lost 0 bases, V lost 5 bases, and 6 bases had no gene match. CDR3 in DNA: TGTGCCAGCAGCCCGGGACTAGCGGGCGCTAGCACAGATACGCAGTATTTT. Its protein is CASSPGLAGASTDTQYF.

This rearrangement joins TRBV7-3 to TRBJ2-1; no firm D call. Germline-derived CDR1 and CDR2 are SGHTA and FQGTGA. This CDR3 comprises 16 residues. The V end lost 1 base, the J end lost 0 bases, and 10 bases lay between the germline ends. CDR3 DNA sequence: TGTGCCAGCAGCTTAATAGGCGGCAGCTCCTACAATGAGCAGTTCTTC. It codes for CASSLIGGSSYNEQFF.

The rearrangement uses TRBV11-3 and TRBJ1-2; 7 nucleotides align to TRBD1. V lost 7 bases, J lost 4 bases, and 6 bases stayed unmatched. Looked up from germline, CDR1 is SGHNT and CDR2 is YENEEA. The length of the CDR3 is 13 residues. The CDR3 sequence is CASKDRDSYGYTF. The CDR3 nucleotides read TGTGCCAGCAAGGATCGGGACAGCTATGGCTACACCTTC.

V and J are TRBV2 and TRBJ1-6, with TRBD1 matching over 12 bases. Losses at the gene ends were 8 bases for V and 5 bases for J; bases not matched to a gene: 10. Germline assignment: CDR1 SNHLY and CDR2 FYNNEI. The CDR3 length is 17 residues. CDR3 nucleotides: TGTGCCAGCGCACCTTGGGGACAGGGGGCCCATAATTCACCCCTCCACTTT. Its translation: CASAPWGQGAHNSPLHF. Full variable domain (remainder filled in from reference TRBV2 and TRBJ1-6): EPEVTQTPSHQVTQMGQEVILRCVPISNHLYFYWYRQILGQKVEFLVSFYNNEISEKSEIFDDQFSVERPDGSNFTLKIRSTKLEDSAMYFCASAPWGQGAHNSPLHFGNGTRLTVT.

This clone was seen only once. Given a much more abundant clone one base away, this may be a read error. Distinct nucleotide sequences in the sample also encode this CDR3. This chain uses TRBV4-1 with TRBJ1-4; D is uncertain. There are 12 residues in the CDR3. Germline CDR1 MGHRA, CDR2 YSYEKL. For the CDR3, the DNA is TGTGCCAGCAGCCCCCTGGGTGAAAAACTGTTTTTT. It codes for CASSPLGEKLFF.

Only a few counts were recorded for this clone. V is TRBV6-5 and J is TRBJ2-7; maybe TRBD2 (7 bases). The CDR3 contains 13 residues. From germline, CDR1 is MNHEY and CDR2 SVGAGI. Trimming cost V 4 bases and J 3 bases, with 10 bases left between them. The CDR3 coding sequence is TGTGCCAGCAGTTGGGGGGGCTTCTACGAGCAGTACTTC. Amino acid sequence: CASSWGGFYEQYF.

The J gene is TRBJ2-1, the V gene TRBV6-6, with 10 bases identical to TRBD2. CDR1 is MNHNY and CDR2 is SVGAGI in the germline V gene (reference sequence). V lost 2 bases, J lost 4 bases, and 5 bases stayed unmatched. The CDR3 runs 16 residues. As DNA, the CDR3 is TGTGCCAGCAGTTACGAGCGGGAGGGCCTTTACAATGAGCAGTTCTTC. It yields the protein CASSYEREGLYNEQFF.

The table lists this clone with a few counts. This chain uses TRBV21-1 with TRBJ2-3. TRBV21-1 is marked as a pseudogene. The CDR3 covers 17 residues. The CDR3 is CASSKGCQSIRTDTQYF. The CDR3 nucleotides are TGTGCCAGCAGCAAAGGGTGCCAGAGCATAAGGACAGATACGCAGTATTTT.

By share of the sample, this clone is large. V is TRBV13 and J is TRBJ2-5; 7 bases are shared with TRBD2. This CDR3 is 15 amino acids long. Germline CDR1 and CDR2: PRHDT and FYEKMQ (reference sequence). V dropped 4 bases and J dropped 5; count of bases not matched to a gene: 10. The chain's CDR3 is CASSWLGKGGETQYF. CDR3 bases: TGTGCCAGCAGCTGGCTGGGGAAGGGAGGGGAGACCCAGTACTTC.

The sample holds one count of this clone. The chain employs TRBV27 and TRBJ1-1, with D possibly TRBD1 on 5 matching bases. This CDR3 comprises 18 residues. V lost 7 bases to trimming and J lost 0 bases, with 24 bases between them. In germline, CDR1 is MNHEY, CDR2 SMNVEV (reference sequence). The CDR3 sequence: CASKQFIISGMMNTEAFF. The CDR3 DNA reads TGTGCCAGCAAGCAGTTTATAATATCAGGGATGATGAACACTGAAGCTTTCTTT.

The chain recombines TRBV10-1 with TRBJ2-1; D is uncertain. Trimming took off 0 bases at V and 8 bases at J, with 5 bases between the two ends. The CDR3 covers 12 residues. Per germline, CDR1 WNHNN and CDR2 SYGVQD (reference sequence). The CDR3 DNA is TGCGCCAGCAGTGAGTCACCTGATGAGCAGTTCTTC. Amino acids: CASSESPDEQFF.

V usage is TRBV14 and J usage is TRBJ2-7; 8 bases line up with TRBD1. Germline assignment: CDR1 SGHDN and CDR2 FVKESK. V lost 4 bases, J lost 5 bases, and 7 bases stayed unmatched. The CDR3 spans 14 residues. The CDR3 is CASSRTGLGDEQYF. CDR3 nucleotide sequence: TGTGCCAGCAGCCGGACAGGGCTCGGTGACGAGCAGTACTTC. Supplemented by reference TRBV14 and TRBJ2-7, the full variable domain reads EAGVTQFPSHSVIEKGQTVTLRCDPISGHDNLYWYRRVMGKEIKFLLHFVKESKQDESGMPNNRFLAERTGGTYSTLKVQPAELEDSGVYFCASSRTGLGDEQYFGPGTRLTVT.

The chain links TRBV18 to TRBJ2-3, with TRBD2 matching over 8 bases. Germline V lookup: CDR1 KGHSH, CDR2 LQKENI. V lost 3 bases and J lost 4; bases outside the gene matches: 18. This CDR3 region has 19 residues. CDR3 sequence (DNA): TGTGCCAGCTCACCCAAGGGGGGGACCAGCGGGGGATCTGCAGATACGCAGTATTTT. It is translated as CASSPKGGTSGGSADTQYF.

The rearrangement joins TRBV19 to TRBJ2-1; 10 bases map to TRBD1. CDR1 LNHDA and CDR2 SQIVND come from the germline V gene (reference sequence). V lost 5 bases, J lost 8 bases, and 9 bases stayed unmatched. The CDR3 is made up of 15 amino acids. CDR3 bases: TGTGCCAGTAGTTCCCAGGGGGACAGGGGCTATGAGCAGTTCTTC. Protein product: CASSSQGDRGYEQFF.

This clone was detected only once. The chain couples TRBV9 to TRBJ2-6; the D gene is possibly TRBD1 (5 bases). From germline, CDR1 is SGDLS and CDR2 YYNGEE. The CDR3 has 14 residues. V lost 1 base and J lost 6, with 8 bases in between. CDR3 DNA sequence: TGTGCCAGCAGCGTATCAGGGAAGGCCAACGTCCTGACTTTC. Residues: CASSVSGKANVLTF.

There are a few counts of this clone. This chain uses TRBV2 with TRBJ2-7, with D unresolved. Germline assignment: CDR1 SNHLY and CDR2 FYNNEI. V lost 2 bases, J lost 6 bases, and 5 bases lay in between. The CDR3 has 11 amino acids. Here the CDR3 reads CASSETREQYF. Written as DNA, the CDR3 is TGTGCCAGCAGTGAAACACGCGAGCAGTACTTC.